These T cell receptor beta chains were read from a single sample in a study of blood T cell repertoires in COVID-19. Some clones are missing from TCRdb's copy, which holds only in-frame ones; the method was immunoSEQ multiplex PCR. The sample has some 150,000 clones, 84% seen once; the top ten hold about 7%. The sequenced sample was peripheral blood. The receptors shown here come from a human donor in a cohort sampled during active COVID-19. Each CDR3 is given with its conserved first and last residue. The D gene is left open where the match is weak. A clone size is listed for some rows: how often the clone was seen (once, few, many), or a class if it is expanded.

size,V,D,J,CDR3,DNA
.,TRBV11-2,TRBD2,TRBJ2-3,CATSPAGGSTDTQYF,TGTGCCACCTCTCCAGCGGGGGGGTCAACAGATACGCAGTATTTT
.,TRBV5-1,.,TRBJ2-7,CASSITTGIRPYEQYF,TGCGCCAGCAGCATCACGACGGGAATCCGCCCCTACGAGCAGTACTTC
.,TRBV7-9,TRBD2,TRBJ2-3,CASSLYAGGTGTDTQYF,TGTGCCAGCAGCCTTTATGCGGGGGGGACGGGAACAGATACGCAGTATTTT
.,TRBV7-2,TRBD2,TRBJ2-5,CASSLLGRGDQETQYF,TGTGCCAGCAGCCTCCTAGGGCGGGGGGACCAAGAGACCCAGTACTTC
few,TRBV19,.,TRBJ1-2,CASWRGTNYGYTF,TGTGCCAGTTGGCGCGGAACTAACTATGGCTACACCTTC
.,TRBV5-1,.,TRBJ2-7,CASSLGPGGPYEQYF,TGCGCCAGCAGCTTGGGTCCAGGGGGGCCCTACGAGCAGTACTTC
once,TRBV5-4,.,TRBJ1-1,CASSAANRDTEAFF,TGTGCCAGCAGCGCAGCGAACAGGGACACTGAAGCTTTCTTT
.,TRBV25-1,TRBD2,TRBJ2-3,CASNGRGGTDTQYF,TGTGCCAGCAACGGGCGGGGGGGCACAGATACGCAGTATTTT
.,TRBV24-1,.,TRBJ2-1,CATSGEGGGAFAYNEQFF,TGTGCCACCAGTGGGGAAGGGGGCGGGGCTTTCGCCTACAATGAGCAGTTCTTC
.,TRBV6-5,.,TRBJ2-7,CASTEHQVSYEQYF,TGTGCCAGCACAGAGCATCAGGTTTCCTACGAGCAGTACTTC
.,TRBV6-2/TRBV6-3,.,TRBJ2-1,CASSYPAGTGINNEQFF,TGTGCCAGCAGTTACCCGGCCGGAACAGGGATCAACAATGAGCAGTTCTTC
.,TRBV9,.,TRBJ1-4,CASSITRGGNEKLFF,TGTGCCAGCAGCATAACCAGGGGAGGGAATGAAAAACTGTTTTTT
.,TRBV7-6,TRBD1,TRBJ2-2,CASRPTGTGPTGELFF,TGTGCCAGCAGACCAACCGGGACAGGCCCCACCGGGGAGCTGTTTTTT
.,TRBV19,TRBD1,TRBJ2-2,CASSIGPPDRGELFF,TGTGCCAGTAGTATAGGCCCCCCGGACAGGGGGGAGCTGTTTTTT
.,TRBV9,.,TRBJ1-2,CASSITQGNYGYTF,TGTGCCAGCAGCATTACTCAGGGTAACTATGGCTACACCTTC
.,TRBV7-9,.,TRBJ1-2,CASSLEHNYGYTF,TGTGCCAGCAGCTTAGAACACAACTATGGCTACACCTTC
.,TRBV18,.,TRBJ2-1,CASLHGGLDNEQFF,TGTGCCAGCTTACACGGGGGGCTGGACAATGAGCAGTTCTTC
few,TRBV5-1,.,TRBJ2-3,CASTTTSTDTQYF,TGCGCCAGCACGACTACTAGCACAGATACGCAGTATTTT
.,TRBV27,.,TRBJ1-2,CASSLVAGARNYGYTF,TGTGCCAGCAGTTTAGTGGCGGGGGCGCGGAACTATGGCTACACCTTC
few,TRBV9,.,TRBJ1-2,CASSVGGRSTYGYTF,TGTGCCAGCAGCGTAGGTGGCAGATCAACGTATGGCTACACCTTC
.,TRBV7-2,.,TRBJ2-7,CASSLDRGPYEQYF,TGTGCCAGCAGCTTAGATCGGGGTCCCTACGAGCAGTACTTC
.,TRBV7-7,TRBD2,TRBJ2-3,CASSLLAGDTDTQYF,TGTGCTAGCAGCTTACTAGCGGGGGACACAGATACGCAGTATTTT
.,TRBV19,TRBD1,TRBJ1-6,CATRQGRSPLHF,TGTGCCACAAGACAGGGGCGATCACCCCTCCACTTT
.,TRBV11-3,.,TRBJ2-7,CASSLDRTEQYF,TGTGCCAGCAGCTTAGATCGCACAGAGCAGTACTTC
.,TRBV7-2,.,TRBJ2-7,CASSLEGNTHYEQYF,TGTGCCAGCAGCTTAGAGGGGAACACTCACTACGAGCAGTACTTC
.,TRBV6-5,.,TRBJ2-7,CASSYSYSSYEQYF,TGTGCCAGCAGTTACTCGTACAGCTCCTACGAGCAGTACTTC
.,TRBV9,TRBD2,TRBJ2-2,CASSYLAGNGELFF,TGTGCCAGCAGCTATCTAGCGGGGAACGGGGAGCTGTTTTTT